This entry describes one TCR beta chain. This CDR3 comprises 13 residues. The ends lost 3 bases at V and 6 bases at J; junction bases unmatched: 4. CDR1 ENHRY and CDR2 SYGVKD come from the germline V gene. Sequencing was performed with immunoSEQ multiplex PCR; in TCRdb, only in-frame clones are kept and a portion is missing. The data hold 250,000 to 350,000 clones, with 75% to 95% observed a single time. This entry comes from a study of blood T cell repertoires in COVID-19. J is TRBJ1-1 and V is TRBV10-3; TRBD1 agrees at 7 bases. The sequenced sample was peripheral blood. The TCR sequence derives from a woman aged 25 to 39 with COVID-19, enrolled during active disease. CDR3 DNA sequence: TGTGCCATCAGTGACCCCGGACAGGCTGAAGCTTTCTTT. As protein: CAISDPGQAEAFF.